The 18 T cell receptor beta chains presented below share a single source sample, sequenced in a study of vaccination and CD4 T cells after COVID-19 (dated by TCRdb to between 2021 and 2022). The receptor library was made with PCR. Sequencing instrument: Illumina iSeq 100. DNA from cultured CD4+ T cells was subjected to TCR sequencing with the Oncomine TCR Beta short-read assay at the Johns Hopkins FTIC core. TCRdb took the public reads, trimmed them with fastp at Q25, ran MiXCR for clone calling and kept in-frame beta chains. Duplicate CDR3 protein sequences are folded into a single record with the most common DNA and genes. The sample contains some 11,000 distinct CDR3 sequences, 25% of them found a single time. The top ten constitute roughly 24% of the sample. The antigens for these receptors are not known. Reading the label with the study, this specimen's treatment or condition is: roughly 10-day PBMC culture with coronavirus spike peptide pools or control peptides (ViraFEST assay).

Sample: CD4+ T cells from blood, cultured in vitro, taken after SARS-CoV-2 vaccination. The receptors shown here come from a human donor who had recovered from COVID-19.

This clonotype counts as medium-sized. The genes are TRBV27 and TRBJ1-2, with TRBD1 matching over 7 bases. Germline V gives CDR1 MNHEY, CDR2 SMNVEV (reference sequence). V lost 6 bases to trimming and J lost 2 bases; unmatched junction nucleotides: 3. This CDR3 is built from 13 residues. CDR3 amino acids: CASSQTGNYGYTF. CDR3 DNA sequence: TGTGCCAGCAGCCAGACAGGGAACTATGGCTACACCTTC.

The CDR3 DNA follows: TGCGCCAGCAGCCAAGGAGGGGCTCTACAGCCTGATGAGCAGTTCTTC. Translated, it gives CASSQGGALQPDEQFF. V and J are TRBV4-1 and TRBJ2-1; D is tentatively TRBD1 or TRBD2 (5 bases each). V lost 1 base and J 8 bases, leaving 18 bases between the germline ends. This CDR3 is 16 amino acids long. Germline values: CDR1 MGHRA, CDR2 YSYEKL.

Comments on this clonotype: One junction end does not reproduce the germline sequence, and a read error may be involved. This chain connects TRBV7-8 to TRBJ1-2, with 7 bases fitting TRBD1. CDR1 and CDR2 from the germline V gene are SGHVS and FQNEAQ. This CDR3 region has 14 residues. CDR3 region: CASSFDREKYGHTF. CDR3 sequence (DNA): TGTGCCAGCAGCTTCGACAGGGAGAAGTATGGCCACACCTTC.

This clonotype was recorded only once. The chain has TRBV20-1 and TRBJ2-1; D unclear. This CDR3 has 15 residues. CDR1 is DFQATT, CDR2 SNEGSKA, per germline (reference sequence). V dropped 0 bases and J dropped 4 bases, with 13 bases sitting between them. For the CDR3, the DNA is TGCAGTGCTAGAGATACCCAGCGCTTATACAATGAGCAGTTCTTC. Residues: CSARDTQRLYNEQFF.

By frequency in the sample, this clonotype is medium-sized. V is TRBV7-6 and J is TRBJ2-5, with 7 bases fitting TRBD1. J was trimmed by 1 base and V by 0 bases; bases with no gene match: 11. The germline V gene encodes CDR1 SGHVS and CDR2 FNYEAQ. The length of the CDR3 is 18 residues. Here the CDR3 reads CASSLASAGTVGQETQYF. The CDR3 DNA reads TGTGCCAGCAGCTTAGCTTCCGCCGGGACAGTGGGCCAAGAGACCCAGTACTTC.

In this sample, this clonotype is medium-sized. V usage is TRBV20-1 and J usage is TRBJ2-7; the match to TRBD1 covers 7 bases. In germline, CDR1 is DFQATT, CDR2 SNEGSKA (reference sequence). J was trimmed by 2 bases and V by 3 bases; bases with no gene match: 7. CDR3 length: 14 amino acids. CDR3 loop: CSASSTGTAYEQYF. The CDR3 region has the DNA TGCAGTGCTAGCTCAACCGGGACAGCCTACGAGCAGTACTTC.

The V call is TRBV28, the J call TRBJ2-2; perhaps TRBD2 as D (6 bases). This CDR3 is built from 13 residues. CDR1 is MDHEN, CDR2 SYDVKM, per germline. Trimming pared 10 bases from V and 4 bases from J, leaving 13 bases between. CDR3: CATSGGATGELFF. The CDR3 DNA sequence: TGTGCCACCTCTGGCGGGGCCACCGGGGAGCTGTTTTTT.

The CDR3 region has the DNA TGTGCCAGCAGCCCTGGCACAGGGGGCAATTCACCCCTCCACTTT. Amino acids: CASSPGTGGNSPLHF. This rearrangement joins TRBV28 to TRBJ1-6, with 9 bases matching TRBD1. The CDR3 runs to 15 residues. With V trimmed by 6 bases and J by 7 bases, 7 bases remained unmatched. Germline V lookup: CDR1 MDHEN, CDR2 SYDVKM. The full variable domain, completed using reference TRBV28 and TRBJ1-6, is DVKVTQSSRYLVKRTGEKVFLECVQDMDHENMFWYRQDPGLGLRLIYFSYDVKMKEKGDIPEGYSVSREKKERFSLILESASTNQTSMYLCASSPGTGGNSPLHFGNGTRLTVT.

The J gene is TRBJ1-6, the V gene TRBV20-1, with D maybe TRBD1 (5 bases). CDR1 is DFQATT and CDR2 is SNEGSKA in the germline V gene (reference sequence). With 6 bases removed from V and 7 bases from J, the gap between germline ends came to 13 bases. There are 13 residues in the CDR3. The CDR3 region is CSAEGDRNSPLHF. The CDR3 nucleotides are TGCAGTGCGGAAGGGGACCGAAATTCACCCCTCCACTTT.

There are a few counts of this clonotype. This rearrangement joins TRBV4-3 to TRBJ2-7, with D unresolved. The germline CDR1 and CDR2 sequences are LGHNA and YSLEER. The CDR3 is 16 residues long. Trimming took 0 bases from V and 0 from J, leaving 12 bases between them. DNA for the CDR3: TGCGCCAGCAGCCAAGAGGCAGGTTACGGCTCCTACGAGCAGTACTTC. Translation gives CASSQEAGYGSYEQYF.

There are a few counts of this clonotype. J is TRBJ1-5 and V is TRBV27; D not resolved. CDR1 and CDR2 (germline): MNHEY, SMNVEV (reference sequence). This CDR3 spans 16 amino acids. Trimming shortened V by 0 bases and J by 0 bases, and 9 bases separated the two germline ends. CDR3 sequence reads: CASSLSHVYSNQPQHF. The CDR3 DNA reads TGTGCCAGCAGTTTATCCCACGTATATAGCAATCAGCCCCAGCATTTT.

This clonotype rates as medium-sized. The V gene is TRBV7-6, the J gene TRBJ2-5, with D possibly matching TRBD2 (7 bases). V was trimmed by 2 bases and J by 3 bases, leaving 10 bases between them. Looked up from germline, CDR1 is SGHVS and CDR2 is FNYEAQ. The CDR3 loop spans 14 amino acids. The CDR3 nucleotides are TGTGCCAGCAGCTTATGGGAGGGGGAAGAGACCCAGTACTTC. It codes for CASSLWEGEETQYF. The full variable domain, rest sourced from reference TRBV7-6 and TRBJ2-5, is GAGVSQSPRYKVTKRGQDVALRCDPISGHVSLYWYRQALGQGPEFLTYFNYEAQQDKSGLPNDRFSAERPEGSISTLTIQRTEQRDSAMYRCASSLWEGEETQYFGPGTRLLVL.

This clonotype is judged medium-sized (0.01 to 0.1%). This chain joins TRBV20-1 and TRBJ2-7; a weak D match, TRBD2 (5 bases). Germline CDR1 and CDR2: DFQATT and SNEGSKA (reference sequence). The CDR3 has 16 residues. With 1 base removed from V and 0 bases from J, the gap between germline ends came to 16 bases. CDR3 sequence: CSARVRRPSGSYEQYF. The CDR3 nucleotides read TGCAGTGCTAGAGTCCGGAGGCCCTCGGGCTCCTACGAGCAGTACTTC.

CDR3 residues: CASSRNYEQYF. DNA of the CDR3: TGTGCCAGCAGCAGAAACTACGAGCAGTACTTC. The chain employs TRBV28 and TRBJ2-7; no reliable D call. V was shortened by 6 bases and J by 3 bases, with 6 bases between the two germline ends. The V gene's germline CDR1 is MDHEN and CDR2 SYDVKM. This CDR3 is built from 11 residues.

The V call is TRBV7-6, the J call TRBJ1-1, with 8 bases aligning to TRBD1. Germline CDR1 reads SGHVS; CDR2 reads FNYEAQ. Trimming removed 5 bases from V and 3 bases from J; junction bases left unmatched: 14. This CDR3 has 17 residues. DNA of the CDR3: TGTGCCAGCAGCCCTACCCCAATGGACAGGGAGGACACTGAAGCTTTCTTT. The encoded protein is CASSPTPMDREDTEAFF.

This sequence joins TRBV7-2 and TRBJ1-1; D gene unclear. The length of the CDR3 is 13 residues. Germline CDR1 SGHTA, CDR2 FQGNSA. Trimming removed 6 bases from V and 1 base from J, with 9 bases in between. CDR3 amino acids: CASRGPSNTEAFF. The CDR3 coding sequence is TGTGCCAGCAGGGGCCCGTCGAACACTGAAGCTTTCTTT.

CDR3 residues: CASSVGSGPPYEQYF. DNA of the CDR3: TGTGCCAGCAGCGTAGGTAGCGGACCGCCCTACGAGCAGTACTTC. The gene calls are TRBV9 and TRBJ2-7; D is possibly TRBD2 (6 bases). The CDR3 loop spans 15 amino acids. The V and J ends lost 0 bases and 2 bases respectively, with 12 bases between them. Germline CDR1 SGDLS, CDR2 YYNGEE.

The gene calls are TRBV29-1 and TRBJ1-1, with D possibly being TRBD1 (5 bases). V gave up 6 bases and J gave up 4 bases, with 15 bases separating them. Germline lookup yields CDR1 SQVTM and CDR2 ANQGSEA. This CDR3 contains 13 residues. CDR3: CSVVTSGSTEAFF. The CDR3 DNA sequence: TGCAGCGTGGTGACCTCAGGGTCCACTGAAGCTTTCTTT.